The 21 T cell receptor beta chains listed next were all sequenced from one sample in a study of OX40 agonist ivuxolimab in advanced cancers. Assay: immunoSEQ multiplex PCR; the TCRdb copy retains only in-frame clones and omits some. In the table there are 50,000 to 75,000 clones, over 75% of which are singletons. Sequenced material: CD4+ or CD8+ T cells sorted from blood, taken in a trial of the OX40 agonist ivuxolimab. The source of these receptors is an adult with an advanced solid tumor such as melanoma, head and neck, liver or kidney cancer.

The chain couples TRBV5-1 to TRBJ2-5; TRBD2 aligns across 7 bases. The J call is doubtful: the DNA matches TRBJ2-7 better. Germline CDR1 reads SGHRS; CDR2 reads YFSETQ. The CDR3 totals 14 residues. The CDR3 region has the DNA TGCGCCAGCAGCGTTTCCGGGACTACCTACGAGCAGTACTTC. Translated: CASSVSGTTYEQYF.

The rearrangement joins TRBV4-1 to TRBJ1-1; D may be TRBD1 (5 bases). V shed 0 bases and J shed 5 bases, with 13 bases lying between them. The CDR3 spans 15 residues. CDR1 and CDR2 from the germline V gene are MGHRA and YSYEKL. The CDR3 DNA reads TGCGCCAGCAGCCAAGAGTGGCGGGGCGGAACTGAAGCTTTCTTT. The encoded protein is CASSQEWRGGTEAFF.

The genes are TRBV7-9 and TRBJ2-1, with D possibly matching TRBD1 (6 bases). The CDR3 is made up of 18 amino acids. Between the trimmed V and J ends, which lost 1 base and 5 bases, there was a span of 21 bases. Germline CDR1 SEHNR, CDR2 FQNEAQ (reference sequence). The CDR3 region has the DNA TGTGCCAGCAGCTTAGGGGTCGGGACAACCGAAACTCACAATGAGCAGTTCTTC. Protein product: CASSLGVGTTETHNEQFF.

This clone appeared once. This sequence joins TRBV7-9 and TRBJ2-7; tentative D call: TRBD2 (5 bases). The CDR3 extends over 14 amino acids. V shed 5 bases and J shed 2 bases, with 13 bases lying between them. Germline V gives CDR1 SEHNR, CDR2 FQNEAQ (reference sequence). The CDR3 DNA reads TGTGCCAGCAGCCCGAAGACGACTACCTACGAGCAGTACTTC. Amino acids: CASSPKTTTYEQYF. The variable domain in full, with the rest retrieved from reference TRBV7-9 and TRBJ2-7, is DTGVSQNPRHKITKRGQNVTFRCDPISEHNRLYWYRQTLGQGPEFLTYFQNEAQLEKSRLLSDRFSAERPKGSFSTLEIQRTEQGDSAMYLCASSPKTTTYEQYFGPGTRLTVT.

This chain joins TRBV7-9 and TRBJ1-3, with D perhaps TRBD1 (5 bases). The CDR3 covers 14 residues. Trimming cost V 1 base and J 4 bases, with 8 bases left between them. Germline CDR1 reads SEHNR; CDR2 reads FQNEAQ (reference sequence). The DNA of the CDR3 is TGTGCCAGCAGCTTAGGCAGGGCCGGAAACACCATATATTTT. This translates into CASSLGRAGNTIYF. The whole variable domain, filled in from reference TRBV7-9 and TRBJ1-3, reads DTGVSQNPRHKITKRGQNVTFRCDPISEHNRLYWYRQTLGQGPEFLTYFQNEAQLEKSRLLSDRFSAERPKGSFSTLEIQRTEQGDSAMYLCASSLGRAGNTIYFGEGSWLTVV.

This chain uses TRBV29-1 with TRBJ1-2; no reliable D call. The V end was cut by 6 bases, the J end by 8 bases, with 10 bases between. There are 10 residues in the CDR3. CDR1 and CDR2 from the germline V gene are SQVTM and ANQGSEA. CDR3 nucleotide sequence: TGCAGCGTAGGTGGGAGCGGCTACACCTTC. Encoded protein: CSVGGSGYTF.

The chain has TRBV7-8 and TRBJ1-2; D possibly corresponds to TRBD1 (5 bases). From germline, CDR1 is SGHVS and CDR2 FQNEAQ. Trimming removed 3 bases at V and 7 bases at J, with 9 bases between. There are 12 residues in the CDR3. The CDR3 DNA follows: TGTGCCAGCAGCTTGGGGGAGTCTGGCTACACCTTC. This sequence encodes CASSLGESGYTF. The whole variable domain, remainder taken from reference TRBV7-8 and TRBJ1-2, is GAGVSQSPRYKVAKRGQDVALRCDPISGHVSLFWYQQALGQGPEFLTYFQNEAQLDKSGLPSDRFFAERPEGSVSTLKIQRTQQEDSAVYLCASSLGESGYTFGSGTRLTVV.

This chain links TRBV5-4 with TRBJ2-7; D assignment may be TRBD1 or TRBD2 (5 bases each). V dropped 7 bases and J dropped 2 bases, with 13 bases sitting between them. The CDR3 has 13 residues. The germline V gene encodes CDR1 SGHNT and CDR2 YYREEE (reference sequence). Here the CDR3 reads CASGSGTAYEQYF. In DNA form, the CDR3 reads TGTGCCAGCGGATCCGGGACCGCCTACGAGCAGTACTTC.

V gene TRBV27 combines with J gene TRBJ1-4; 8 bases align to TRBD1. Trimming removed 8 bases from V and 7 bases from J; junction bases left unmatched: 6. Germline V gene sequence: CDR1 MNHEY, CDR2 SMNVEV (reference sequence). The CDR3 totals 13 residues. DNA of the CDR3: TGTGCCAGCCGGCAGGGGGCGAGTGAAAAACTGTTTTTT. It is translated as CASRQGASEKLFF.

The chain employs TRBV4-1 and TRBJ2-7; D remains ambiguous. Germline CDR1 reads MGHRA; CDR2 reads YSYEKL. This CDR3 has 15 amino acids. V shed 0 bases and J shed 0 bases, with 9 bases lying between them. CDR3 in amino acids: CASSQETASSYEQYF. CDR3 in DNA: TGCGCCAGCAGCCAAGAAACGGCTAGCTCCTACGAGCAGTACTTC.

This chain joins TRBV21-1 and TRBJ2-2; the table assigns TRBD1, which was not confirmed against the DNA. TRBV21-1 is labeled a pseudogene. There are 16 residues in the CDR3. CDR3 DNA: TGTGCCAGCAGCAAATCCGCGACAGCTCCCACCGGGGAGCTGTTTTTT. Protein: CASSKSATAPTGELFF.

V is TRBV9 and J is TRBJ1-1, with 11 bases aligning to TRBD1. The CDR3 spans 14 residues. The V gene end was trimmed by 6 bases and the J gene end by 4 bases; junction bases not matched to a gene: 5. The V gene's germline CDR1 is SGDLS and CDR2 YYNGEE. The CDR3 sequence: CASTVGQGATEAFF. For the CDR3, the DNA is TGTGCCAGCACCGTCGGACAGGGGGCCACTGAAGCTTTCTTT.

The rearrangement joins TRBV27 to TRBJ2-5; 8 nucleotides line up with TRBD1. Unmatched junction bases numbered 8, after V lost 4 bases and J lost 1 base. This CDR3 region has 16 residues. CDR1 and CDR2 from the germline V gene are MNHEY and SMNVEV (reference sequence). The CDR3 nucleotides read TGTGCCAGCAGTTCCCGACAGGGGAGAATCCAAGAGACCCAGTACTTC. Protein product: CASSSRQGRIQETQYF.

The genes are TRBV9 and TRBJ2-7, with 15 bases matching TRBD2. Per the germline V gene, CDR1 is SGDLS and CDR2 is YYNGEE. V shed 3 bases and J 7 bases; nucleotides not matched to a gene: 8. The CDR3 contains 16 residues. The CDR3 DNA sequence: TGTGCCAGCAGCGGGCCGGGACTAGCGGGAGGTCGAGAGCAGTACTTC. It yields the protein CASSGPGLAGGREQYF.

The chain uses TRBV5-1 and TRBJ2-3; 9 bases map to TRBD1. Germline CDR1 and CDR2: SGHRS and YFSETQ. Trimming took 4 bases from V and 3 from J; bases not matched to a gene: 6. The CDR3 contains 15 residues. The DNA of the CDR3 is TGCGCCAGCAGCCAAACAGGGGGCAGGACAGATACGCAGTATTTT. It is translated as CASSQTGGRTDTQYF. Based on the CDR3 plus reference TRBV5-1 and TRBJ2-3, the full variable domain is KAGVTQTPRYLIKTRGQQVTLSCSPISGHRSVSWYQQTPGQGLQFLFEYFSETQRNKGNFPGRFSGRQFSNSRSEMNVSTLELGDSALYLCASSQTGGRTDTQYFGPGTRLTVL.

This clone was seen just once. This chain uses TRBV10-1 with TRBJ2-2; maybe TRBD2 (7 bases). Trimming removed 4 bases at V and 2 bases at J, with 17 bases between. The length of the CDR3 is 17 residues. Germline V gives CDR1 WNHNN, CDR2 SYGVQD (reference sequence). CDR3 DNA sequence: TGCGCCAGCAGTGGAATTTCACGGGGGGCAAACACCGGGGAGCTGTTTTTT. Amino acids: CASSGISRGANTGELFF.

This clone was seen more than once but under ten times. The chain recombines TRBV27 with TRBJ1-2; D not certain. V dropped 8 bases and J dropped 3 bases, with 13 bases sitting between them. CDR3 length: 13 residues. Germline V gene sequence: CDR1 MNHEY, CDR2 SMNVEV (reference sequence). The chain's CDR3 is CASGREVDYGYTF. The CDR3 bases are TGTGCCAGCGGTCGGGAAGTGGACTATGGCTACACCTTC.

This clone was recorded only once. The chain links TRBV29-1 to TRBJ2-1; 9 bases agree with TRBD1. The CDR3 is 15 residues long. Losses at the gene ends were 1 base for V and 6 bases for J; bases not matched to a gene: 7. The germline gives CDR1 SQVTM, CDR2 ANQGSEA. This CDR3 is CSVEGRDRVGNEQFF. The CDR3 DNA reads TGCAGCGTTGAAGGCCGGGACAGGGTTGGCAATGAGCAGTTCTTC.

V is TRBV9 and J is TRBJ2-3; the match to TRBD2 covers 8 bases. The trim removed 0 bases at V and 1 base at J, leaving 4 bases unmatched. Germline CDR1 and CDR2: SGDLS and YYNGEE. The length of the CDR3 is 16 residues. The CDR3 coding sequence is TGTGCCAGCAGCGTAGTTAGCGGGATTGGCACAGATACGCAGTATTTT. It is translated as CASSVVSGIGTDTQYF. The variable domain in full, completed from reference TRBV9 and TRBJ2-3, reads DSGVTQTPKHLITATGQRVTLRCSPRSGDLSVYWYQQSLDQGLQFLIQYYNGEERAKGNILERFSAQQFPDLHSELNLSSLELGDSALYFCASSVVSGIGTDTQYFGPGTRLTVL.

V gene TRBV5-1 combines with J gene TRBJ2-1, with 8 positions matching TRBD2. V gave up 2 bases and J gave up 0 bases; unmatched junction bases: 7. CDR3 length: 17 residues. The germline gives CDR1 SGHRS, CDR2 YFSETQ. The CDR3 region is CASSFRLAPSSYNEQFF. The CDR3, as DNA: TGCGCCAGCAGCTTCAGACTAGCGCCGAGCTCCTACAATGAGCAGTTCTTC.

This clone was observed a single time. V gene TRBV10-3 combines with J gene TRBJ2-5; no clear D. Germline V lookup: CDR1 ENHRY, CDR2 SYGVKD. The CDR3 covers 17 residues. Trimming removed 0 bases at V and 2 bases at J, with 16 bases between. CDR3 nucleotide sequence: TGTGCCATCAGTGAGTCGACGTCCGATTTGGGTCAAGAGACCCAGTACTTC. Protein sequence: CAISESTSDLGQETQYF.